This TCR beta chain was found in a study of breast tumors, draining lymph nodes, adjacent tissues. Findings and caveats of the study: Data only fit, rather than demonstrated, lymph node origin of most tumor T cells.

In the case of this clonotype: Its cognate antigen is unknown.

TCRdb itself ran the multiplex PCR reads through MiXCR, one entry per CDR3 protein. The table shows approximately 28,000 distinct CDR3 sequences, with over 55% occurring only once. CDR1 SGHRS and CDR2 YFSETQ come from the germline V gene. This CDR3 region has 14 residues. V trimming: 0 bases; J trimming: 3 bases; junction bases outside the gene matches: 3. The sample was breast tumor tissue. The source of this sequence is a female donor with breast cancer. Some clones in this sample may be carry-over from other donors' samples. The genes are TRBV5-1 and TRBJ2-7, with 7 positions matching TRBD2. CDR3 sequence (DNA): TGCGCCAGCAGCTTGGGGGTAGCGGGCTACGAGCAGTACTTC. It translates to CASSLGVAGYEQYF.